Following are 20 T cell receptor beta chains from one sample sequenced in a study of T cells in Graves' hyperthyroidism and ophthalmopathy. Amplification of TCR beta CDR3 regions used RNA as the template. When the TCR CDR3 underwent first-round RT-PCR, the HTBI primer set was used. TCRdb re-called the multiplex PCR reads through MiXCR, storing one row per CDR3 protein. Here the sample spans 600,000 or so distinct CDR3 sequences, around 16% being singletons. Sequencing used blood. The receptor source for this set is a woman under 40 with Graves' hyperthyroidism.

This clonotype was observed many times. This chain connects TRBV2 to TRBJ2-7, with no clear D. The CDR3 consists of 16 residues. Germline lookup yields CDR1 SNHLY and CDR2 FYNNEI. V gave up 6 bases and J gave up 1 base, with 19 bases separating them. The CDR3 protein is CASSRKTLTLSYEQYF. The DNA for the CDR3 is TGTGCCAGCAGCCGAAAAACATTAACCCTTTCCTACGAGCAGTACTTC.

As regards this clonotype: This may come from a read error, since a much larger clone is one base off. Because the CDR3 is missing its conserved closing phenylalanine or tryptophan, this is likely a read error. The CDR3, as DNA: TGTGCCAGCAGTCCCAGGACAGGGGACAACACTGAAGCTTTCTCT. It translates to CASSPRTGDNTEAFS. This chain joins TRBV2 and TRBJ1-1; 9 nucleotides line up with TRBD1. With V trimmed by 5 bases and J by 2 bases, 6 bases remained unmatched. The CDR3 sequence is 15 residues long. Looked up from germline, CDR1 is SNHLY and CDR2 is FYNNEI.

With regard to this clonotype: A much larger clone lies one base from this, so it may be a read error. V gene TRBV11-3 combines with J gene TRBJ2-2; D remains ambiguous. The CDR3 totals 14 residues. Germline values: CDR1 SGHNT, CDR2 YENEEA. CDR3 protein: CASSLTRNTRELFF. The DNA for the CDR3 is TGTGCCAGCAGCTTGACTCGGAACACCAGGGAGCTGTTTTTT. Full variable domain (remainder filled in from reference TRBV11-3 and TRBJ2-2): EAGVVQSPRYKIIEKKQPVAFWCNPISGHNTLYWYLQNLGQGPELLIRYENEEAVDDSQLPKDRFSAERLKGVDSTLKIQPAELGDSAVYLCASSLTRNTRELFFGEGSRLTVL.

The V call is TRBV4-2, the J call TRBJ2-7, with D possibly being TRBD1 (6 bases). The CDR3 has 16 amino acids. V was cut by 4 bases and J by 3 bases, with 19 bases left in between. The germline V gene encodes CDR1 LGHNA and CDR2 YNFKEQ. CDR3 amino acids: CASSPLSWGRLYEQYF. For the CDR3, the DNA is TGTGCCAGCAGCCCCTTGTCGTGGGGGCGCCTCTACGAGCAGTACTTC.

This clonotype was counted between two and nine times. The V call is TRBV4-3, the J call TRBJ2-5; the D gene is possibly TRBD2 (5 bases). The length of the CDR3 is 17 residues. CDR1 and CDR2 (germline): LGHNA, YSLEER. The ends were cut back, 1 base at V and 1 base at J, with 16 bases in the middle. The CDR3 nucleotides read TGCGCCAGCAGCCAAGGGGCCTGGCTAGCCCCCCAAGAGACCCAGTACTTC. Residues: CASSQGAWLAPQETQYF.

The chain recombines TRBV3-1 with TRBJ1-5; unclear D gene. The CDR3 contains 12 residues. Per germline, CDR1 LGHDT and CDR2 YNNKEL (reference sequence). The V gene lost 8 bases and the J gene lost 4 bases, with 9 bases spanning the gap. The DNA for the CDR3 is TGTGCCAGCGGCCTCCTAAATCAGCCCCAGCATTTT. Protein sequence: CASGLLNQPQHF.

This chain uses TRBV4-3 with TRBJ2-3, with 9 bases aligning to TRBD2. The CDR3 length is 19 residues. Per germline, CDR1 LGHNA and CDR2 YSLEER. J was trimmed by 2 bases and V by 4 bases; bases with no gene match: 16. CDR3 region: CASSRRAGTSRPSTDTQYF. The CDR3 region has the DNA TGCGCCAGCAGCCGAAGAGCCGGGACTAGCAGGCCCTCCACAGATACGCAGTATTTT.

This clonotype has a count of ten or more. V usage is TRBV10-3 and J usage is TRBJ2-5, with 9 nucleotides matching TRBD2. The CDR3 has 14 residues. V shed 7 bases and J 3 bases; nucleotides not matched to a gene: 6. The V gene's germline CDR1 is ENHRY and CDR2 SYGVKD. CDR3 nucleotide sequence: TGTGCCATCAAGGTTGGCGGGGGGGAAGAGACCCAGTACTTC. It specifies CAIKVGGGEETQYF.

The rearrangement links TRBV5-1 to TRBJ2-3, with 10 bases identical to TRBD2. This CDR3 region has 15 residues. With 4 bases clipped from V and 2 bases from J, the junction kept 4 bases outside the gene matches. Germline lookup yields CDR1 SGHRS and CDR2 YFSETQ. CDR3 amino acids: CASSTGTSDTDTQYF. The DNA for the CDR3 is TGCGCCAGCAGCACCGGGACTAGCGACACAGATACGCAGTATTTT.

This clonotype was picked up many times. The chain is built from TRBV28 and TRBJ1-2; 8 bases line up with TRBD1. Germline-derived CDR1 and CDR2 are MDHEN and SYDVKM. J gave up 8 bases and V 3 bases, and 8 bases lay outside the gene matches. The CDR3 is 14 residues long. The CDR3 DNA sequence: TGTGCCAGCAGTTTCGGACAGGGCCGGGGCGGCTACACCTTC. Residues: CASSFGQGRGGYTF.

This clonotype appeared a few times. The chain joins TRBV7-9 to TRBJ2-3, with 8 bases aligning to TRBD2. The CDR3 covers 15 residues. The germline CDR1 and CDR2 sequences are SEHNR and FQNEAQ (reference sequence). Unmatched junction bases numbered 8, after V lost 6 bases and J lost 3 bases. The CDR3 spells CASRAGTSVTDTQYF. In nucleotides, the CDR3 is TGTGCCAGCAGGGCCGGGACTAGTGTGACAGATACGCAGTATTTT.

The chain links TRBV12-5 to TRBJ2-5, with TRBD2 matching over 16 bases. The J call may be incorrect, as the DNA end agrees better with TRBJ2-1. Germline V gene sequence: CDR1 LGHNT, CDR2 FRNRAP. The CDR3 is 17 residues long. CDR3 bases: TGTGCTAGTGGTTCGGGGACTAGCGGGAGGGACCAAGAGACCCAGTTCTTC. It specifies CASGSGTSGRDQETQFF.

This clonotype has at least ten counts. The chain uses TRBV27 and TRBJ2-7, with 8 bases matching TRBD1. The ends lost 6 bases at V and 3 bases at J; junction bases unmatched: 10. The germline V gene encodes CDR1 MNHEY and CDR2 SMNVEV (reference sequence). The CDR3 covers 15 residues. For the CDR3, the DNA is TGTGCCAGCAGGGCGAGAGCAGGGGGCCACTACGAGCAGTACTTC. Protein sequence: CASRARAGGHYEQYF.

This clonotype has ten or more counts. The chain carries TRBV30 and TRBJ2-2; D might be TRBD1 (6 bases). Germline CDR1 is GTSNPN and CDR2 is SVGIG (reference sequence). CDR3 size: 16 residues. V lost 6 bases, J lost 4 bases, and 21 bases lay in between. The CDR3 here is CACRKAGTKSTGELFF. The CDR3 DNA follows: TGTGCCTGTAGAAAAGCCGGGACAAAAAGCACCGGGGAGCTGTTTTTT.

There are many counts of this clonotype. V is TRBV18 and J is TRBJ2-1; the D gene is possibly TRBD2 (5 bases). V was cut by 5 bases and J by 9 bases, with 26 bases left in between. Germline V gene lookup returns CDR1 KGHSH and CDR2 LQKENI. There are 17 residues in the CDR3. The CDR3 sequence is CASSSHPPVGETTEQFF. As DNA, the CDR3 is TGTGCCAGCTCATCCCACCCTCCGGTGGGAGAAACCACTGAGCAGTTCTTC.

This clonotype was found many times. The chain carries TRBV9 and TRBJ2-3; 10 bases map to TRBD2. This CDR3 has 17 residues. With V trimmed by 3 bases and J by 1 base, 8 bases remained unmatched. Germline CDR1 and CDR2: SGDLS and YYNGEE. CDR3 amino acids: CASSAAFLAGGTDTQYF. CDR3 DNA sequence: TGTGCCAGCAGCGCCGCCTTTCTAGCGGGAGGCACAGATACGCAGTATTTT.

This clonotype has only one observation. The chain has TRBV2 and TRBJ2-7; no reliable D call. TRBJ2-1 matches the DNA end more closely, so the J call is doubtful. From germline, CDR1 is SNHLY and CDR2 FYNNEI. This CDR3 spans 13 amino acids. As DNA, the CDR3 is TGTGCCAGCAGTGAATCAGCCTCCTACGAGCAGTTCTTC. This gives the protein CASSESASYEQFF.

The chain recombines TRBV28 with TRBJ2-7; possible D gene TRBD1, 6 bases. There are 14 residues in the CDR3. V dropped 5 bases and J dropped 3 bases, with 14 bases sitting between them. Germline lookup yields CDR1 MDHEN and CDR2 SYDVKM. DNA of the CDR3: TGTGCCAGCAGTCCCCGGGGCAGGGGCTACGAGCAGTACTTC. As protein: CASSPRGRGYEQYF.

This clonotype was seen only a few times. The CDR3 region is CASSPRQAGHQPQHF. The CDR3 nucleotides are TGTGCCAGCAGTCCGCGACAGGCCGGCCATCAGCCCCAGCATTTT. The genes are TRBV6-2 or TRBV6-3 and TRBJ1-5, with D perhaps TRBD1 (6 bases). V was pared by 5 bases and J by 5 bases, with 16 bases between. This CDR3 region has 15 residues. CDR1 and CDR2 (germline): MNHEY, SVGEGT.

This clonotype has a count of ten or more. CDR3 nucleotides: TGTGCCAGCAATGAGAGTGCAGGGGCGACCGGGGGGCAGTACTTC. This gives the protein CASNESAGATGGQYF. The V and J genes are TRBV28 and TRBJ2-7; D tentatively fits TRBD1 or TRBD2 (6 bases each). V was shortened by 7 bases and J by 9 bases, with 25 bases between the two germline ends. Germline CDR1 MDHEN, CDR2 SYDVKM. The CDR3 runs 15 residues.